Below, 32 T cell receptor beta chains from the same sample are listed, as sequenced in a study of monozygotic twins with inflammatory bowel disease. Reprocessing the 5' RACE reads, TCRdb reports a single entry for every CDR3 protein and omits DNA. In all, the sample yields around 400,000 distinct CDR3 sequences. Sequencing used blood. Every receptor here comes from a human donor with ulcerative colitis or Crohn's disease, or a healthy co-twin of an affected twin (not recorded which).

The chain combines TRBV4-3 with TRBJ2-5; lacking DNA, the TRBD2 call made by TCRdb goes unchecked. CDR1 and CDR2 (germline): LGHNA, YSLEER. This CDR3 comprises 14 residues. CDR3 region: CASSMTSNQETQYF.

This chain's CDR3 is CASSFTGGPEAFF. The chain couples TRBV7-2 to TRBJ1-1; TCRdb's D call of TRBD1 is untestable without DNA. This CDR3 has 13 amino acids. Germline V gene lookup returns CDR1 SGHTA and CDR2 FQGNSA.

The CDR3 loop is CASSFERQETQYF. The chain recombines TRBV7-2 with TRBJ2-5. Per germline, CDR1 SGHTA and CDR2 FQGNSA. This CDR3 spans 13 amino acids.

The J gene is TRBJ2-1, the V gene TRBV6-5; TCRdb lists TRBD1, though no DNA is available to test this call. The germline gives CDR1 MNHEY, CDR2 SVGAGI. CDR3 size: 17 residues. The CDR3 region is CASSYGLGTMGMGEQFF.

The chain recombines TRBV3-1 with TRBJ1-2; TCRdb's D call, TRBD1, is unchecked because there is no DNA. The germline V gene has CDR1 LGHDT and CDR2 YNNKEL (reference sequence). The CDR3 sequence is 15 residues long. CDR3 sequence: CASSQSRTANYGYTF.

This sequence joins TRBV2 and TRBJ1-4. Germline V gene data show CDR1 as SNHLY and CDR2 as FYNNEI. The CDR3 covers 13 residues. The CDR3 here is CASGYGVNEKLFF.

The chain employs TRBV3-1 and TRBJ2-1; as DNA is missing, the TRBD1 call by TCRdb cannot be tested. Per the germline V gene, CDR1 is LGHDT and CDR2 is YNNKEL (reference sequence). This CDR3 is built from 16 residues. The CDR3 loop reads CASSRFGTDHYNEQFF.

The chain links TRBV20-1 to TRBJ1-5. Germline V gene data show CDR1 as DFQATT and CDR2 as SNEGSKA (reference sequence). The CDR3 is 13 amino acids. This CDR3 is CSANGRVNQPQHF.

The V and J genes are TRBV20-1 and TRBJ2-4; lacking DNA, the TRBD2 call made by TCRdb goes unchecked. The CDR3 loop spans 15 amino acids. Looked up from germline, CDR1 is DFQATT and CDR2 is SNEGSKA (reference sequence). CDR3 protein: CSADGTSGREDIQYF.

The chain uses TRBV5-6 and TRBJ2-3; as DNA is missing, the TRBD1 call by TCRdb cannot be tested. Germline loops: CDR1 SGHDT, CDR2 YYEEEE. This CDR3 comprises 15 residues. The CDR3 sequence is CASSLQGRNTDTQYF.

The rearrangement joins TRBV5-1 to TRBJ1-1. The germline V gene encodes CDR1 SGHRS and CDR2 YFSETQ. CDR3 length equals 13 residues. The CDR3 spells CASRVRGRAEAFF.

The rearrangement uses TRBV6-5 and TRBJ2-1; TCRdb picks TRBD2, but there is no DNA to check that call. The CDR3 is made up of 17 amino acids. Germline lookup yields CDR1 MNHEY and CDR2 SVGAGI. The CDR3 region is CASSTRSGGLSYNEQFF.

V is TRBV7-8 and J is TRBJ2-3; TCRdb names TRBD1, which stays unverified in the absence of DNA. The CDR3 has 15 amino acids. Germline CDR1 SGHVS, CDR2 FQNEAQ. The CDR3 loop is CASSYLGQITDTQYF. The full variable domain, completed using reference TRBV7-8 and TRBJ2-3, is GAGVSQSPRYKVAKRGQDVALRCDPISGHVSLFWYQQALGQGPEFLTYFQNEAQLDKSGLPSDRFFAERPEGSVSTLKIQRTQQEDSAVYLCASSYLGQITDTQYFGPGTRLTVL.

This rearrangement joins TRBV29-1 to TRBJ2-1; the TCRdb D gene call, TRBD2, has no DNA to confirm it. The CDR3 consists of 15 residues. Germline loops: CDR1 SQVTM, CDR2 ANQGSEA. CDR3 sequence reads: CSVSPPLAGRLAQFF.

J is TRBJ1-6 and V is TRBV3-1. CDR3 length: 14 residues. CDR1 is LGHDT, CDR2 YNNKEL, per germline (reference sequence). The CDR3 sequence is CASRFAGGNSPLHF.

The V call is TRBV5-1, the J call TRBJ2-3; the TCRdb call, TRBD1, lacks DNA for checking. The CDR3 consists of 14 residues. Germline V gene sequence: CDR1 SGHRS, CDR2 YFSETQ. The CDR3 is CASSLERGADTQYF. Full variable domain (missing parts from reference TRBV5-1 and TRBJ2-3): KAGVTQTPRYLIKTRGQQVTLSCSPISGHRSVSWYQQTPGQGLQFLFEYFSETQRNKGNFPGRFSGRQFSNSRSEMNVSTLELGDSALYLCASSLERGADTQYFGPGTRLTVL.

Here the CDR3 reads CATSTGYEQYF. V gene TRBV28 combines with J gene TRBJ2-7; TCRdb selects TRBD1, and the lack of DNA leaves this call unchecked. The CDR3 is 11 amino acids. The germline V gene has CDR1 MDHEN and CDR2 SYDVKM.

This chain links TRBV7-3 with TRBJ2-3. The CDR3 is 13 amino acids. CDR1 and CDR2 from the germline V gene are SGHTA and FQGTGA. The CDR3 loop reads CASSLVKSDTQYF.

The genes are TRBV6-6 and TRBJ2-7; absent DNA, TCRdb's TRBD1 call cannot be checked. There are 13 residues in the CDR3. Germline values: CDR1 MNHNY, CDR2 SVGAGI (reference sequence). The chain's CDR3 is CASRNREPYEQYF.

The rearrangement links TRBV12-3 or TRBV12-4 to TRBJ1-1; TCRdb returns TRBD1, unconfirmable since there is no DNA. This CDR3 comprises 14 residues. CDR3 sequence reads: CTSARETGDAEAFF.

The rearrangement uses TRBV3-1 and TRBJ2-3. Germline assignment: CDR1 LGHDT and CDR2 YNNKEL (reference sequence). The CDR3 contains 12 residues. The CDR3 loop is CASSHGTDTQYF.

The CDR3 reads CASSYGATNEKLFF. This sequence joins TRBV27 and TRBJ1-4. This CDR3 contains 14 residues. Germline CDR1 is MNHEY and CDR2 is SMNVEV (reference sequence).

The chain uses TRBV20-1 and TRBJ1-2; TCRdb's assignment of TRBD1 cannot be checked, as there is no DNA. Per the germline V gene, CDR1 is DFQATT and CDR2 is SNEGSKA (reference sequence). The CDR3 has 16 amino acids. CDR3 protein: CSARGAGRSGLYGYTF.

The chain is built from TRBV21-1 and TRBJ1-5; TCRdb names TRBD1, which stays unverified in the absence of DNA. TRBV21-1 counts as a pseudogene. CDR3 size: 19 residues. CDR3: CASSKARDSSNFSNQPQHF.

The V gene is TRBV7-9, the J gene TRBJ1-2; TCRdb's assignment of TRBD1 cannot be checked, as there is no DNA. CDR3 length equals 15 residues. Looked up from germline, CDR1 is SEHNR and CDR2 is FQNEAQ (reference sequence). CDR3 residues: CASSHDRGRIYGYTF.

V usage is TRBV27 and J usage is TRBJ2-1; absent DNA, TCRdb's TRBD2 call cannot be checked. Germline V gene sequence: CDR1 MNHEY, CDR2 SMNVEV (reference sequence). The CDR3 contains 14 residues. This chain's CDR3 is CASSLSGRAYEQFF.

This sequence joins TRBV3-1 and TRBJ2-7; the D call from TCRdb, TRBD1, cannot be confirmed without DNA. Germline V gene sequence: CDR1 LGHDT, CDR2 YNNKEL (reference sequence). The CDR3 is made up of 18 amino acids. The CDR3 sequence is CASSPSTPRRGSPYEQYF.

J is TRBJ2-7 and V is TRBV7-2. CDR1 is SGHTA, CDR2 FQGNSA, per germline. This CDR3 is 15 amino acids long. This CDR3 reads CASSLSGLASYEQYF.

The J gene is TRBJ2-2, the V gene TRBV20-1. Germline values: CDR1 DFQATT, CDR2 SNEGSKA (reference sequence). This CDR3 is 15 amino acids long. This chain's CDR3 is CSAPHQAGNTGELFF.

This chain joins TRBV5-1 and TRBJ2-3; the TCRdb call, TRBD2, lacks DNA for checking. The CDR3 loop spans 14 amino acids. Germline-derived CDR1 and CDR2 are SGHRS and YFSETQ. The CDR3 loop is CASRFRDFTDTQYF.

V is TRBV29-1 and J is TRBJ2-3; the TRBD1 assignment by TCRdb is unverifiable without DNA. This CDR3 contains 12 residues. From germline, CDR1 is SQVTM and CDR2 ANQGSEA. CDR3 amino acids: CSVGESTDTQYF.

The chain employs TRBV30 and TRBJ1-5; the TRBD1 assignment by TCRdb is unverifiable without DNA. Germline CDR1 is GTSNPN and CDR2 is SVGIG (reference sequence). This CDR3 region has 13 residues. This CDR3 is CAWGTGINQPQHF.